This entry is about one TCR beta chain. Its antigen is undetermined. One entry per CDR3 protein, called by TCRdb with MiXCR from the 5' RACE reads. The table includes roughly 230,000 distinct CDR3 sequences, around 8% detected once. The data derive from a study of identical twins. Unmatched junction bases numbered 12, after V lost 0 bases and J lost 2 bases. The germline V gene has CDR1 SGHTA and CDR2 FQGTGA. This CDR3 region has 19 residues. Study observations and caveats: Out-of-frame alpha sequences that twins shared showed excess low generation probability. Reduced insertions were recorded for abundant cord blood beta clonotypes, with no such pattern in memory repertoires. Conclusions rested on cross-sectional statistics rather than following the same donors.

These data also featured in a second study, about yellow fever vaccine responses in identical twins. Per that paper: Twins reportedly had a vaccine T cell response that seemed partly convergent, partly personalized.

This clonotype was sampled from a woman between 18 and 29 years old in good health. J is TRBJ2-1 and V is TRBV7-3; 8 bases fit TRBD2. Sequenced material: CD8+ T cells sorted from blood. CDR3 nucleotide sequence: TGTGCCAGCAGCTTAACCCCAAGGTGGGGCGGGGGGACCTACAATGAGCAGTTCTTC. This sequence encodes CASSLTPRWGGGTYNEQFF.